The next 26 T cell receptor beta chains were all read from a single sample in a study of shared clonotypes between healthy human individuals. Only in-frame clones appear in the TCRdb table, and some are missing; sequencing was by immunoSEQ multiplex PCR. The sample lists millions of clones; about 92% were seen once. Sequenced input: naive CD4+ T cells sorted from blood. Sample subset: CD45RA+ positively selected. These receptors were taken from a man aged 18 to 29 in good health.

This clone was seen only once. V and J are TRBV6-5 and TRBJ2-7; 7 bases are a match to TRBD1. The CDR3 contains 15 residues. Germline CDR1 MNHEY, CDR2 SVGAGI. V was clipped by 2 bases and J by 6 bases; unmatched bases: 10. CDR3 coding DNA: TGTGCCAGCAGTTACCCCGGGACAGCATTCGGCGAGCAGTACTTC. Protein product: CASSYPGTAFGEQYF.

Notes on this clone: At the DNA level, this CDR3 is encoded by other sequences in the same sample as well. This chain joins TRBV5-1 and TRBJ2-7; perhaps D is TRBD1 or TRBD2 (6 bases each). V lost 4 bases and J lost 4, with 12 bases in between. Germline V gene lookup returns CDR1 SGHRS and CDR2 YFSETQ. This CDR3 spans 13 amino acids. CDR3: CASSLGGQYEQYF. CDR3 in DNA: TGCGCCAGCAGCCTAGGGGGGCAGTACGAGCAGTACTTC.

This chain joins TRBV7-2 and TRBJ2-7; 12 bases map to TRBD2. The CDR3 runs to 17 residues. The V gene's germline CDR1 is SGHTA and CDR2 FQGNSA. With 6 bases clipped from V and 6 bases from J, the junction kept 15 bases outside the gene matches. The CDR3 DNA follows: TGTGCCAGCAGGGAAGGACTAGCGGGAACCGTTCGAGGCGAGCAGTACTTC. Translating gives CASREGLAGTVRGEQYF.

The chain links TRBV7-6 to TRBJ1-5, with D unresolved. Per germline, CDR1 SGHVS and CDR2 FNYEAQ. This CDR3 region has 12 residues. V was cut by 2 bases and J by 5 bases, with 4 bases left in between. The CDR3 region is CASSLFDQPQHF. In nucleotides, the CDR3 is TGTGCCAGCAGCTTATTTGATCAGCCCCAGCATTTT.

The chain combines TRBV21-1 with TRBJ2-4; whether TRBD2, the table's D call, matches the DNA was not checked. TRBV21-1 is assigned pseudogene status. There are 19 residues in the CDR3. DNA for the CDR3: TGTGCCAGCAGCCCTCTACGACTAGCGGGGGACACAGCCAAAAACATTCAGTACTTC. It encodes CASSPLRLAGDTAKNIQYF.

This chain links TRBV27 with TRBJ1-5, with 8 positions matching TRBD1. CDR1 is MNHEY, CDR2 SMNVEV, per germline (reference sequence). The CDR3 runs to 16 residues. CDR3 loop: CASKGRGPYSNQPQHF. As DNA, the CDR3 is TGTGCTTCAAAGGGCAGGGGGCCCTATAGCAATCAGCCCCAGCATTTT.

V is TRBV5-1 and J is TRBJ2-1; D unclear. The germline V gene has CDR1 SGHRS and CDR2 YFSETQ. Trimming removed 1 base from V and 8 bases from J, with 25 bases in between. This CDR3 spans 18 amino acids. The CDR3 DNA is TGCGCCAGCAGCTTGTGGGTTAGAGGAACGGTGGAAGGCGATGAGCAGTTCTTC. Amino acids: CASSLWVRGTVEGDEQFF.

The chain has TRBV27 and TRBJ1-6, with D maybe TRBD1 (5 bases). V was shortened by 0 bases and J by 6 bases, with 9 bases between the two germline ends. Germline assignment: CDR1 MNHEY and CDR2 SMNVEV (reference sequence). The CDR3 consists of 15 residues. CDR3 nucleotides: TGTGCCAGCAGTTTATCCGGGACGGTTAATTCACCCCTCCACTTT. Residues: CASSLSGTVNSPLHF.

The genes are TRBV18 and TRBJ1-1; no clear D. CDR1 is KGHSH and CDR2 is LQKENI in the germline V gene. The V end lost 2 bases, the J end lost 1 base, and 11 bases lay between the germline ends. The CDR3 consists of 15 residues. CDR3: CASSPGVQGNTEAFF. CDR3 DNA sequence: TGTGCCAGCTCACCAGGGGTGCAAGGGAACACTGAAGCTTTCTTT.

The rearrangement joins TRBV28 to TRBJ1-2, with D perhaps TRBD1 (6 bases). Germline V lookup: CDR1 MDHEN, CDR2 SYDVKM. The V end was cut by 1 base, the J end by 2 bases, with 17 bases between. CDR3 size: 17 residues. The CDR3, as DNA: TGTGCCAGCAGTTTATTTTTCGCGACAGGACCGAACTATGGCTACACCTTC. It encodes CASSLFFATGPNYGYTF.

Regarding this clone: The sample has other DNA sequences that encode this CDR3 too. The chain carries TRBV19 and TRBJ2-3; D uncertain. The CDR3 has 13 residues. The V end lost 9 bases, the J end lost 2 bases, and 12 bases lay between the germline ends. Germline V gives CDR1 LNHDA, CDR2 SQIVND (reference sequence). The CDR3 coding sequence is TGTGCCAGCAGTCGGGTTGTCACAGATACGCAGTATTTT. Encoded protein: CASSRVVTDTQYF.

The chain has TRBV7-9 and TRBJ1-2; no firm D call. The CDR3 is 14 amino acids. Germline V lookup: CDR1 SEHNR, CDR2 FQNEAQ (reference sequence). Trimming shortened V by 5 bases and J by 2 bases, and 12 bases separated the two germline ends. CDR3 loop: CASSRGEGNYGYTF. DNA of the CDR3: TGTGCCAGCAGCCGGGGTGAAGGGAACTATGGCTACACCTTC.

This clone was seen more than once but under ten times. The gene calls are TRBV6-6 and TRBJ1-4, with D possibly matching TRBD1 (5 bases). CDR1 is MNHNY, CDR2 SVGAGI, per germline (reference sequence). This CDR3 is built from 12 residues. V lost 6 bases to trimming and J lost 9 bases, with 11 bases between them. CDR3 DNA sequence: TGTGCCAGCAGAACTGACAGTCAAAAACTGTTTTTT. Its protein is CASRTDSQKLFF.

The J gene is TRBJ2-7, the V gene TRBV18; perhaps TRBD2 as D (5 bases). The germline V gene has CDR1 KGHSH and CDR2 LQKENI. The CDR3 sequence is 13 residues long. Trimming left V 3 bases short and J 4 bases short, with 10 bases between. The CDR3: CASSPGSFYEQYF. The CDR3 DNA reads TGTGCCAGCTCACCGGGGAGTTTTTACGAGCAGTACTTC. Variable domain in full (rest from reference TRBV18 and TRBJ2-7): NAGVMQNPRHLVRRRGQEARLRCSPMKGHSHVYWYRQLPEEGLKFMVYLQKENIIDESGMPKERFSAEFPKEGPSILRIQQVVRGDSAAYFCASSPGSFYEQYFGPGTRLTVT.

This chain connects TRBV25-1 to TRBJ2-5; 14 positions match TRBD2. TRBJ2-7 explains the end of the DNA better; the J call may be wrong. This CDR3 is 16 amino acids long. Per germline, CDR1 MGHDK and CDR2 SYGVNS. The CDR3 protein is CASSRGLAGAPYEQYF. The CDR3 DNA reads TGTGCCAGCTCCCGGGGACTAGCGGGAGCCCCCTACGAGCAGTACTTC.

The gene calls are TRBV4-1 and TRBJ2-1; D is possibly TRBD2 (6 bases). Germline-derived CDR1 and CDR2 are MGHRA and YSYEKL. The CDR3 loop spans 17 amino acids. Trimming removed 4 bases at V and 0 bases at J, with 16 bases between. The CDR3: CASSRTTGESSYNEQFF. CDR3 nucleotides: TGCGCCAGCAGCCGAACAACGGGGGAAAGCTCCTACAATGAGCAGTTCTTC.

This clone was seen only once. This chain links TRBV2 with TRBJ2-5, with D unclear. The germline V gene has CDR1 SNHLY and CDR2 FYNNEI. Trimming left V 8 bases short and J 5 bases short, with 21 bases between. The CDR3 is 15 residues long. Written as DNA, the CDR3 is TGTGCCAGCCGACTCACAGCTACGACCCCCGAGACCCAGTACTTC. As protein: CASRLTATTPETQYF.

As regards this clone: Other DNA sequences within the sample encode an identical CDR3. The CDR3 coding sequence is TGCAGCGTTGCCGGGACAGGGAACACCGGGGAGCTGTTTTTT. Its protein product is CSVAGTGNTGELFF. The V gene is TRBV29-1, the J gene TRBJ2-2; the match to TRBD1 covers 8 bases. Germline CDR1 and CDR2: SQVTM and ANQGSEA. J gave up 1 base and V 4 bases, and 2 bases lay outside the gene matches. The CDR3 contains 14 residues.

CDR3 DNA sequence: TGTGCCAGCAGGCTAAAATCTGGGAGGGGAGAAACTGAAGCTTTCTTT. It yields the protein CASRLKSGRGETEAFF. V gene TRBV5-4 combines with J gene TRBJ1-1; D is perhaps TRBD1 (5 bases). The germline gives CDR1 SGHNT, CDR2 YYREEE (reference sequence). The ends were cut back, 5 bases at V and 5 bases at J, with 22 bases in the middle. This CDR3 comprises 16 residues.

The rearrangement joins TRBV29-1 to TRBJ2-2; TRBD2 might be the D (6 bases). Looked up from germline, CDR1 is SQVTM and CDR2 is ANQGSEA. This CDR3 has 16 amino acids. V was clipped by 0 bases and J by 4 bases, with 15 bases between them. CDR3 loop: CSVEDRTSRGTGELFF. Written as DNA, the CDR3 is TGCAGCGTTGAAGATAGAACTAGCCGCGGCACCGGGGAGCTGTTTTTT.

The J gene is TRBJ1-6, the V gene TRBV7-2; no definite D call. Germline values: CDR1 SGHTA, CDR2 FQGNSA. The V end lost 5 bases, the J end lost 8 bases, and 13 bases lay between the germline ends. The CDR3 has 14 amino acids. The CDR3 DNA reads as TGTGCCAGCAGCCCTAGCGGGCATTATTCACCCCTCCACTTT. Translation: CASSPSGHYSPLHF. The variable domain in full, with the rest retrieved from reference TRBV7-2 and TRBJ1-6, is GAGVSQSPSNKVTEKGKDVELRCDPISGHTALYWYRQSLGQGLEFLIYFQGNSAPDKSGLPSDRFSAERTGGSVSTLTIQRTQQEDSAVYLCASSPSGHYSPLHFGNGTRLTVT.

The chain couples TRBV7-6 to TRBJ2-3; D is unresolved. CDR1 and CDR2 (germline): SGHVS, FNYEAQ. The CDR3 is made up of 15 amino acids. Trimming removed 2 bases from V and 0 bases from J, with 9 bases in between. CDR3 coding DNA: TGTGCCAGCAGCTTATCGCGGCTTAGCACAGATACGCAGTATTTT. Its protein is CASSLSRLSTDTQYF.

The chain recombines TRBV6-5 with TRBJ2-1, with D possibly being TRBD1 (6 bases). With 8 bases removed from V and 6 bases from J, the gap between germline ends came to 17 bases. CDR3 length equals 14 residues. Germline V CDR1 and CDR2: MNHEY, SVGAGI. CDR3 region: CASHIQQGRNEQFF. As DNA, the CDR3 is TGTGCCAGCCACATTCAACAGGGCCGCAATGAGCAGTTCTTC.

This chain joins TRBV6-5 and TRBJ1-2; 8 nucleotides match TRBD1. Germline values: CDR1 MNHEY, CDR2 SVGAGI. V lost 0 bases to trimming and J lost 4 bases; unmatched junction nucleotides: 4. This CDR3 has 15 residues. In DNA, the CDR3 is TGTGCCAGCAGTTACTCACTACAGGGGGTCTATGGCTACACCTTC. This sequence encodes CASSYSLQGVYGYTF.

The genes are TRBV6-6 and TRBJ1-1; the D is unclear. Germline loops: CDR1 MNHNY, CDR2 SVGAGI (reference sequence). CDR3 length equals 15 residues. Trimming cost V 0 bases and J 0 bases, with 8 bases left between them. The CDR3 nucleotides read TGTGCCAGCAGTTACTCGGCGGGAATGAACACTGAAGCTTTCTTT. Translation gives CASSYSAGMNTEAFF.

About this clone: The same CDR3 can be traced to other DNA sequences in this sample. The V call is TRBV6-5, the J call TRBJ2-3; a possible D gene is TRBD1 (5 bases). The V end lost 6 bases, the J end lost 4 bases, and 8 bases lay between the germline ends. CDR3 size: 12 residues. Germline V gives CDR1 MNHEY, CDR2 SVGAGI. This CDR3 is CASSQGADTQYF. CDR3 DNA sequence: TGTGCCAGCAGCCAGGGTGCAGATACGCAGTATTTT.